This T cell receptor (beta chain) stems from a study of blood T cell repertoires in COVID-19. Background on the study: The United States, Italy and Spain supplied acute and convalescent COVID-19 samples. From T cells, B-cell-depleted T cells, or PBMCs came the material, which was cDNA or gDNA.

The V end was cut by 0 bases, the J end by 6 bases, with 12 bases between. The CDR3 has 14 amino acids. Germline CDR1 and CDR2: MNHEY and SVGAGI. Per the original methods: The authors estimated nucleated cell counts from reference gene primer amplification. Assay: immunoSEQ multiplex PCR; the TCRdb copy retains only in-frame clones and omits some. V and J calls plus clone size are reproduced from that table; the DNA served to infer D and trimming. This table holds about 190,000 clones, roughly 88% found once. The sample consisted of peripheral blood. This sequence was found in a woman between 40 and 55 years old who had recovered from COVID-19. The chain is built from TRBV6-5 and TRBJ2-7; D remains ambiguous. The CDR3 protein is CASSYSRVATEQYF. DNA for the CDR3: TGTGCCAGCAGTTACTCGAGAGTAGCCACCGAGCAGTACTTC.